What follows is one TCR beta chain and its context. Its antigen remains unidentified. The sample originates from a study of response to subunit inactivated influenza vaccine. Whole-study findings and limits: Authors suggested that a seasonal influenza vaccination recruits few new T cells each time.

Using its own MiXCR run on the RT-PCR reads, TCRdb lists one record per CDR3 protein. The sample records fewer than 650,000 distinct CDR3 sequences, 10% to 15% being singletons. The sequences come from PBMCs from blood, collected more than 35 days after vaccination. The TCR comes from a man aged 45-60 years who received an inactivated influenza vaccine.

The CDR3 coding sequence is TGCAGTGCTAGAGATCGACACAAACTCACAGATACGCAGTATTTT. Amino acids: CSARDRHKLTDTQYF. The genes are TRBV20-1 and TRBJ2-3; D gene ambiguous. V dropped 0 bases and J dropped 2 bases, with 12 bases sitting between them. This CDR3 has 15 amino acids. The germline CDR1 and CDR2 sequences are DFQATT and SNEGSKA (reference sequence).